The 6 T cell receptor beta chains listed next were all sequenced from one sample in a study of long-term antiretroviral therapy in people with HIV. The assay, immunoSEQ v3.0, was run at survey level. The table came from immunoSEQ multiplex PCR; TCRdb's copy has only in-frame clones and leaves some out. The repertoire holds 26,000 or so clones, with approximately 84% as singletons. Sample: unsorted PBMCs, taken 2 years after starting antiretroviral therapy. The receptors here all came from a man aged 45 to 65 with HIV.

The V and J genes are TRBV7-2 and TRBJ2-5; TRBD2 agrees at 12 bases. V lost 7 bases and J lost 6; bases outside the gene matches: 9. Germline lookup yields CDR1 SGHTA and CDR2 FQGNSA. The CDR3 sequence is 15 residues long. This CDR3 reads CASTPLTSGRKTQYF. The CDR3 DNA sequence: TGTGCCAGCACCCCTCTTACTAGCGGGAGGAAGACCCAGTACTTC.

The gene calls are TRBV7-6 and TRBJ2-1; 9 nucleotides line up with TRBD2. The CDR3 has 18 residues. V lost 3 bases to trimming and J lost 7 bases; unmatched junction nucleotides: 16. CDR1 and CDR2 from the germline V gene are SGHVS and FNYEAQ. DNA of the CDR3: TGTGCCAGCAGCTTGTTACTCGGGCGGGAGGGCCTGGGGAATGAGCAGTTCTTC. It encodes CASSLLLGREGLGNEQFF. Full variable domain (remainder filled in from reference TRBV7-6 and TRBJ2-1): GAGVSQSPRYKVTKRGQDVALRCDPISGHVSLYWYRQALGQGPEFLTYFNYEAQQDKSGLPNDRFSAERPEGSISTLTIQRTEQRDSAMYRCASSLLLGREGLGNEQFFGPGTRLTVL.

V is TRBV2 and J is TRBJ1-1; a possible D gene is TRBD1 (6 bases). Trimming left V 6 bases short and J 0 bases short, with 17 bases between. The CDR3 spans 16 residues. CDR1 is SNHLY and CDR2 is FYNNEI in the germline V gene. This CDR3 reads CASRFDRWAMNTEAFF. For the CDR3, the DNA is TGTGCCAGCAGATTCGACAGGTGGGCTATGAACACTGAAGCTTTCTTT.

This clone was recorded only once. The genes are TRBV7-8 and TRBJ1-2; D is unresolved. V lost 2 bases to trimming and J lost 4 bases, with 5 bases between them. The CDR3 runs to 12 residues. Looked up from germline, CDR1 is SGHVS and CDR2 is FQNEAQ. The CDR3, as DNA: TGTGCCAGCAGCTTAACAAGCTATGGCTACACCTTC. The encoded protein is CASSLTSYGYTF.

The CDR3 here is CASSQEPGQGASGANVLTF. CDR3 nucleotides: TGCGCCAGCAGCCAAGAACCGGGACAGGGGGCCTCTGGGGCCAACGTCCTGACTTTC. This chain connects TRBV4-3 to TRBJ2-6, with 12 bases aligning to TRBD1. Germline-derived CDR1 and CDR2 are LGHNA and YSLEER. The CDR3 runs to 19 residues. With 0 bases clipped from V and 0 bases from J, the junction kept 3 bases outside the gene matches.

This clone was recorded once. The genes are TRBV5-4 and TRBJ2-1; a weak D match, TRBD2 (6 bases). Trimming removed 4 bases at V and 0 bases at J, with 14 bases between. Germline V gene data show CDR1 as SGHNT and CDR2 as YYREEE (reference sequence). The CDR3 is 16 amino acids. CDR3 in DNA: TGTGCCAGCAGCCGGGACTTATCGAGCTCCTACAATGAGCAGTTCTTC. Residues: CASSRDLSSSYNEQFF.